This T cell receptor beta chain emerged from a study of shared T cell receptors in the human thymus. Turning to this clone: One end of the junction does not line up with germline, which may come from a read error.

Sequencing used immunoSEQ multiplex PCR; TCRdb keeps in-frame clones, though not all of them. The table lists 630,000 or so clones, 87% of them singletons. Germline values: CDR1 ENHRY, CDR2 SYGVKD. This CDR3 has 12 residues. The sample was also reused in another study, on human thymus T cells. That study reports: Finnish infants who were healthy and having corrective surgery for congenital heart defects made up the donors. It was from resections taken during corrective heart surgery that the thymus tissue came. Within thymic and blood repertoires, V and J gene usage appeared to be biased. Related studies noted strongly shared thymic repertoires across unrelated people.

Input material: thymocytes. The V call is TRBV10-3, the J call TRBJ1-2; 9 bases agree with TRBD1. The TCR comes from a boy under two years old with a congenital heart defect. The CDR3 DNA follows: TGTGCCACCAGTACAGGGGGCCATGGCTACACCTTC. It specifies CATSTGGHGYTF.